This is a list of T cell receptor beta chains from one sample in a study of memory CD4+ T cells and cytomegalovirus serostatus. This table comes from immunoSEQ multiplex PCR, and its TCRdb copy is limited to in-frame clones, with some not included. The table records tens of thousands of clones, approximately 74% of them present only once. The source material was memory CD4+ T cells from blood. Receptors originate from an adult in good health and CMV-seropositive. Each CDR3 is given with its conserved first and last residue. D genes are given only for firm matches. Clone size is stated in some rows and not others, as once, few, many or a class when expanded.

j_call	d_call	clone_size	v_call	cdr3_aa
TRBJ2-5	TRBD2	-	TRBV7-3	CASSLERGAWETQYF
TRBJ1-4	-	once	TRBV28	CASLPGGNEKLFF
TRBJ2-3	-	-	TRBV10-3	CAISEASLTDTQYF
TRBJ1-3	TRBD1	-	TRBV13	CASSPRGTGAISGNTIYF
TRBJ1-1	-	-	TRBV7-2	CASSLAGQMNTEAFF
TRBJ2-5	-	-	TRBV9	CASSVRGVGQETQYF
TRBJ2-5	-	-	TRBV10-3	CAISESAQQETQYF
TRBJ2-1	-	-	TRBV6-5	CASSLKNEQFF
TRBJ1-2	-	-	TRBV7-2	CASSLDHYGYTF
TRBJ2-5	TRBD2	-	TRBV11-3	CASSLGASGGNQETQYF
TRBJ2-1	-	-	TRBV5-6	CASSLEFAGGSYNEQFF
TRBJ1-1	TRBD1	-	TRBV2	CASSPDRGSTEAFF
TRBJ2-1	-	once	TRBV20-1	CSAHQRYEQFF
TRBJ2-3	-	-	TRBV7-2	CASSIKLQADTQYF
TRBJ2-3	TRBD2	-	TRBV5-4	CASSLVVGLAGLSTDTQYF
TRBJ1-2	-	-	TRBV6-6	CASGPGRVGNTF
TRBJ1-3	-	-	TRBV2	CASSGQDSSGNTIYF
TRBJ2-1	-	-	TRBV5-1	CASSLDVGVDNEQFF
TRBJ2-5	-	-	TRBV25-1	CASSEYKTGRGETQYF
TRBJ1-2	-	once	TRBV4-3	CASSQEFGQYYGYTF
TRBJ1-2	-	-	TRBV6-1	CASSDRGYGYTF
TRBJ1-6	TRBD1	-	TRBV14	CASSWTGQSPLHF
TRBJ2-7	-	-	TRBV6-1	CASSKTVSSYEQYF
TRBJ1-2	-	once	TRBV19	CASSTSLYRTDGYTF
TRBJ1-2	-	-	TRBV12-5	CASGPGGVSGYTF
TRBJ1-4	-	-	TRBV5-1	CASSPGLREKLFF